The 11 T cell receptor beta chains given below trace back to one sample, sequenced in a study of cytomegalovirus exposure and HLA in healthy donors. The study ran its PCR with 60 Vbeta and 13 Jbeta primers. The data were produced by immunoSEQ multiplex PCR, yet TCRdb's version contains in-frame clones alone and is incomplete. Among roughly 120,000 clones listed, less than 80% were seen once. The sample taken for sequencing was PBMCs. The receptors stem from a middle-aged woman in good health and CMV-seropositive.

V and J are TRBV6-1 and TRBJ1-3; tentatively, D is TRBD1 (6 bases). Deletions cut 5 bases from V and 4 bases from J, with 15 bases between. Germline V CDR1 and CDR2: MNHNS, SASEGT. The CDR3 covers 15 residues. CDR3 loop: CASSSQTGIGNTIYF. CDR3 in DNA: TGTGCCAGCAGTTCGCAGACAGGCATCGGAAACACCATATATTTT.

This chain uses TRBV7-9 with TRBJ2-3; 9 nucleotides agree with TRBD2. CDR1 and CDR2 (germline): SEHNR, FQNEAQ (reference sequence). The CDR3 extends over 15 amino acids. Trimming took 5 bases from V and 5 from J; bases not matched to a gene: 8. In nucleotides, the CDR3 is TGTGCCAGCAGCCCGGGCGGGGGGGCGGTAGATACGCAGTATTTT. Amino acid sequence: CASSPGGGAVDTQYF.

This clone is a singleton in its sample. The gene calls are TRBV5-5 and TRBJ2-5, with 15 bases fitting TRBD2. The V gene's germline CDR1 is SGHKS and CDR2 YYEKEE (reference sequence). The V segment lost 3 bases and the J segment 3 bases; nucleotides outside the gene matches: 9. The CDR3 consists of 18 residues. CDR3 nucleotides: TGTGCCAGCAGCTGGGAAAGGACTAGCGGGGGGGGAGAAGAGACCCAGTACTTC. This translates into CASSWERTSGGGEETQYF.

The chain couples TRBV4-3 to TRBJ2-3, with 7 nucleotides matching TRBD1. CDR3 length: 18 residues. The trim removed 4 bases at V and 2 bases at J, leaving 15 bases unmatched. Germline V gene sequence: CDR1 LGHNA, CDR2 YSLEER. As DNA, the CDR3 is TGCGCCAGCAGCCGCACTAGATCTAAGGGACAGATCACAGATACGCAGTATTTT. Encoded protein: CASSRTRSKGQITDTQYF.

The chain combines TRBV5-1 with TRBJ2-2; 11 bases agree with TRBD2. The V gene's germline CDR1 is SGHRS and CDR2 YFSETQ. The CDR3 covers 15 residues. The V and J ends lost 5 bases and 1 base, in that order; junction bases with no gene match: 1. The CDR3 spells CASRGTSGNTGELFF. The CDR3 DNA reads as TGCGCCAGCAGAGGGACTAGCGGGAACACCGGGGAGCTGTTTTTT.

This chain connects TRBV7-3 to TRBJ2-6; 9 bases align to TRBD1. CDR3 length: 19 amino acids. Germline V gene data show CDR1 as SGHTA and CDR2 as FQGTGA. With V trimmed by 5 bases and J by 1 base, 12 bases remained unmatched. The CDR3 is CASSPIPGQGVSGANVLTF. DNA of the CDR3: TGTGCCAGCAGCCCTATTCCGGGACAGGGAGTATCTGGGGCCAACGTCCTGACTTTC.

The chain links TRBV12-1 to TRBJ1-2; the DNA was not compared with TRBD1, the D call given in the table. TRBV12-1 is termed a pseudogene. CDR3 length: 16 residues. CDR3 DNA sequence: TGTGCCAGCAGCCTACCCCAGGGTCGGGTGGCAAGCGGCTACACCTTC. It encodes CASSLPQGRVASGYTF.

The rearrangement joins TRBV7-9 to TRBJ1-2; D might be TRBD1 (6 bases). The CDR3 is 17 residues long. CDR1 and CDR2 (germline): SEHNR, FQNEAQ (reference sequence). The V end lost 1 base, the J end lost 1 base, and 16 bases lay between the germline ends. CDR3 DNA: TGTGCCAGCAGCTTAGGGGGACAAAAAAGAGTTAACTATGGCTACACCTTC. Translation: CASSLGGQKRVNYGYTF.

The CDR3, as DNA: TGTGCCAGTAGTATGATTTGGGACAACTACGAGCAGTACTTC. Its translation is CASSMIWDNYEQYF. The rearrangement joins TRBV19 to TRBJ2-7, with TRBD1 as a possible D gene (6 bases). V was shortened by 3 bases and J by 3 bases, with 12 bases between the two germline ends. Germline V CDR1 and CDR2: LNHDA, SQIVND (reference sequence). CDR3 length equals 14 residues.

This chain joins TRBV29-1 and TRBJ2-7; 8 nucleotides agree with TRBD2. This CDR3 has 13 amino acids. V was pared by 2 bases and J by 2 bases, with 2 bases of the junction left unmatched. Germline CDR1 SQVTM, CDR2 ANQGSEA. For the CDR3, the DNA is TGCAGCGTTGAACTAGCGGGCACCTACGAGCAGTACTTC. It translates to CSVELAGTYEQYF.

The J gene is TRBJ1-1, the V gene TRBV28; 9 nucleotides line up with TRBD1. This CDR3 is built from 15 residues. V shed 7 bases and J 3 bases; nucleotides not matched to a gene: 9. Germline V gene sequence: CDR1 MDHEN, CDR2 SYDVKM. CDR3 sequence reads: CASTSPGTGYTEAFF. CDR3 DNA sequence: TGTGCCAGCACCTCTCCCGGGACAGGGTACACTGAAGCTTTCTTT. Using reference TRBV28 and TRBJ1-1 for the parts outside the CDR3, the full variable domain is DVKVTQSSRYLVKRTGEKVFLECVQDMDHENMFWYRQDPGLGLRLIYFSYDVKMKEKGDIPEGYSVSREKKERFSLILESASTNQTSMYLCASTSPGTGYTEAFFGQGTRLTVV.